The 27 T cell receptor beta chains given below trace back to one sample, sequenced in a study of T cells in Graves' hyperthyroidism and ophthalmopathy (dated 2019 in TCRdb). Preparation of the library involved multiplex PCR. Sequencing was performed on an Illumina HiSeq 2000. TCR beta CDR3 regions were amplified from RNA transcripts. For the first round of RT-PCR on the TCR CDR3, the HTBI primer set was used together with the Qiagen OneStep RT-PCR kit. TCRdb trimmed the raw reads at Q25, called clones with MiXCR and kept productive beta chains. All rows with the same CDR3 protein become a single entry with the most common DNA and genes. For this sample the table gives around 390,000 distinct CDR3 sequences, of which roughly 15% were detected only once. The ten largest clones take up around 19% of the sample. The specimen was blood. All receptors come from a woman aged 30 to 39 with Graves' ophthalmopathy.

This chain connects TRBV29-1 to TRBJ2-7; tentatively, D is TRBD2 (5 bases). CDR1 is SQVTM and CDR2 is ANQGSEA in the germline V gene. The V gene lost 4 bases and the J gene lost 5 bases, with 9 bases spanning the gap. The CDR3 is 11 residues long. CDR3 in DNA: TGCAGCGTTGGGCTTAGCGACGAGCAGTACTTC. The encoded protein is CSVGLSDEQYF.

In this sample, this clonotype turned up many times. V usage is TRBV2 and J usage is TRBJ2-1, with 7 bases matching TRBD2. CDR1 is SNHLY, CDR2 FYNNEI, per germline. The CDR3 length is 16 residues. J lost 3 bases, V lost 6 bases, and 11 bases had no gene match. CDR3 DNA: TGTGCCAGCAGGACCGCTGGGAGGGCTGTCTACAATGAGCAGTTCTTC. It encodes CASRTAGRAVYNEQFF.

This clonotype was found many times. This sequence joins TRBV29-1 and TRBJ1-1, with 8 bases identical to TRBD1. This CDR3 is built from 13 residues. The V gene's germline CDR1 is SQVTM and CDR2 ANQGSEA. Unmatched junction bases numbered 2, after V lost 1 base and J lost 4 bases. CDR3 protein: CSVEGQGFTEAFF. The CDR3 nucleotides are TGCAGCGTTGAAGGACAGGGGTTCACTGAAGCTTTCTTT. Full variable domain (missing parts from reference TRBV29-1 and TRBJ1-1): SAVISQKPSRDICQRGTSLTIQCQVDSQVTMMFWYRQQPGQSLTLIATANQGSEATYESGFVIDKFPISRPNLTFSTLTVSNMSPEDSSIYLCSVEGQGFTEAFFGQGTRLTVV.

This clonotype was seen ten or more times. The CDR3 region has the DNA TGTGCCTATCTGACGGAAGCCCCTTATGGCTACACCTTC. It encodes CAYLTEAPYGYTF. The chain combines TRBV30 with TRBJ1-2; D gene ambiguous. CDR3 length equals 13 residues. Trimming stripped 7 bases from V and 5 bases from J, with 17 bases between. CDR1 and CDR2 from the germline V gene are GTSNPN and SVGIG (reference sequence).

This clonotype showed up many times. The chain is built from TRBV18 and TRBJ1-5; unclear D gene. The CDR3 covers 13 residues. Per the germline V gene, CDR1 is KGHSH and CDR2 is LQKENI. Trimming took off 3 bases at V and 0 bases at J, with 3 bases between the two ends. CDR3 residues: CASSPDSNQPQHF. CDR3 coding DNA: TGTGCCAGCTCACCGGATAGCAATCAGCCCCAGCATTTT.

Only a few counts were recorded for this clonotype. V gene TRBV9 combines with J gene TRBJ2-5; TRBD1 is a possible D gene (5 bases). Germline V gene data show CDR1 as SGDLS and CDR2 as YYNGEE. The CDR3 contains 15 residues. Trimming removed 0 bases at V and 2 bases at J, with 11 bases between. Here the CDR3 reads CASSVESGLQETQYF. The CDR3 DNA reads TGTGCCAGCAGCGTAGAATCAGGGCTTCAAGAGACCCAGTACTTC.

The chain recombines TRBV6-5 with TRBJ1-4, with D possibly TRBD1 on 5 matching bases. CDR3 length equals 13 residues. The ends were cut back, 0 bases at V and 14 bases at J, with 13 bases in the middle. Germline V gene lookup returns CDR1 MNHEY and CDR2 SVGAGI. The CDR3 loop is CASSYSVREHLFF. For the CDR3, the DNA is TGTGCCAGCAGTTACTCGGTCAGGGAACATCTGTTTTTT.

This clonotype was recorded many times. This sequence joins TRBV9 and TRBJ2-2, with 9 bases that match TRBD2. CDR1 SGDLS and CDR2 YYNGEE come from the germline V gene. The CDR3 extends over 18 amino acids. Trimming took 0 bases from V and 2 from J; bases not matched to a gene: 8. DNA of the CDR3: TGTGCCAGCAGCGTAGAGGGCGGGGGGGGCCCCAACACCGGGGAGCTGTTTTTT. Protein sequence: CASSVEGGGGPNTGELFF.

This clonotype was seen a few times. The DNA of the CDR3 is TGTGCCAGCCTGGACCCGACAGGGGCGGTGGGACTGTTTTTT. It specifies CASLDPTGAVGLFF. The chain combines TRBV12-3 or TRBV12-4 with TRBJ2-2; 8 nucleotides match TRBD1. The CDR3 totals 14 residues. The trim removed 8 bases at V and 14 bases at J, leaving 16 bases unmatched.

The CDR3 loop reads CASSKWDRPNSPLHF. As DNA, the CDR3 is TGTGCCAGCAGCAAATGGGACAGACCTAATTCACCCCTCCACTTT. This chain connects TRBV14 to TRBJ1-6, with 7 bases lining up with TRBD1. The V and J ends lost 5 bases and 6 bases, in that order; junction bases with no gene match: 7. Germline lookup yields CDR1 SGHDN and CDR2 FVKESK. The CDR3 is made up of 15 amino acids.

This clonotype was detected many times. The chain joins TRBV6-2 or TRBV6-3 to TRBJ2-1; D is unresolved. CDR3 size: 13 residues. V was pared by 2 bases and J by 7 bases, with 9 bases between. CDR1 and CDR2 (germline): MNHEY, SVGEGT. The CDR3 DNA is TGTGCCAGCAGTTACCTCCCTAGGAATGAGCAGTTCTTC. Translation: CASSYLPRNEQFF.

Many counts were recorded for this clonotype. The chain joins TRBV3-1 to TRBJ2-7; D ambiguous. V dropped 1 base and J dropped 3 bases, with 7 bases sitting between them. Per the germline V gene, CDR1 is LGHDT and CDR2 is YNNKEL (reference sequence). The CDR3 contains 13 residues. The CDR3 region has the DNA TGTGCCAGCAGCCAAGGATCGGTCTACGAGCAGTACTTC. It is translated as CASSQGSVYEQYF.

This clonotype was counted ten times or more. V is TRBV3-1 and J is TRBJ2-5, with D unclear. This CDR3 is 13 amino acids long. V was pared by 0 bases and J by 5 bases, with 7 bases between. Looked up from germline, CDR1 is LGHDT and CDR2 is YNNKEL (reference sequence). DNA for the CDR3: TGTGCCAGCAGCCAAGAATCGGGCGAGACCCAGTACTTC. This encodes CASSQESGETQYF.

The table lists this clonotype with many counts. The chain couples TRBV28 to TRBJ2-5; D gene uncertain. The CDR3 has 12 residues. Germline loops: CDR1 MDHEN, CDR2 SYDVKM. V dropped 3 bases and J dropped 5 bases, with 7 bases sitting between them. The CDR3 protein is CASSLRLETQYF. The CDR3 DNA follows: TGTGCCAGCAGTTTGCGCTTGGAGACCCAGTACTTC.

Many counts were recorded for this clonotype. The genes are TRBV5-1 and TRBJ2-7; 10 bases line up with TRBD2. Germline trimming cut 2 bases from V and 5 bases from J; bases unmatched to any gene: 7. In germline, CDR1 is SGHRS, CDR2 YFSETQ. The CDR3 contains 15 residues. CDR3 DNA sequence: TGCGCCAGCAGCTTAGGTAGCGGGGGGTACGACGAGCAGTACTTC. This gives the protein CASSLGSGGYDEQYF.

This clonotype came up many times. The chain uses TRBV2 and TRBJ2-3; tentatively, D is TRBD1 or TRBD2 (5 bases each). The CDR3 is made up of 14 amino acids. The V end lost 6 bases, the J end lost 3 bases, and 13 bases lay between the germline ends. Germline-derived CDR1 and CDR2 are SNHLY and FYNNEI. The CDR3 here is CASRKGRTTDTQYF. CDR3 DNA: TGTGCCAGCAGGAAGGGACGGACGACAGATACGCAGTATTTT.

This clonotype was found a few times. This CDR3 reads CASIGGTLNTGELFF. The CDR3 nucleotides read TGTGCCAGCATTGGGGGGACTTTAAACACCGGGGAGCTGTTTTTT. This rearrangement joins TRBV28 to TRBJ2-2; D may be TRBD2 (6 bases). The CDR3 has 15 amino acids. Trimming removed 7 bases from V and 2 bases from J, with 14 bases in between. Germline CDR1 reads MDHEN; CDR2 reads SYDVKM. The variable domain in full, with the rest retrieved from reference TRBV28 and TRBJ2-2, is DVKVTQSSRYLVKRTGEKVFLECVQDMDHENMFWYRQDPGLGLRLIYFSYDVKMKEKGDIPEGYSVSREKKERFSLILESASTNQTSMYLCASIGGTLNTGELFFGEGSRLTVL.

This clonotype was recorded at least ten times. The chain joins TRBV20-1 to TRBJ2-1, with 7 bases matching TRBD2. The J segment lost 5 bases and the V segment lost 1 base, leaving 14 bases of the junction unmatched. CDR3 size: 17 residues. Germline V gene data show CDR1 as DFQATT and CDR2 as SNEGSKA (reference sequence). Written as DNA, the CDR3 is TGCAGTGCTAGAGTGAGGCGGGGGAGCCCTTTACACAATGAGCAGTTCTTC. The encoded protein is CSARVRRGSPLHNEQFF.

Written as DNA, the CDR3 is TGTGCCAGTAGTACATCCGGGACATTCTACGAGCAGTACTTC. Translation gives CASSTSGTFYEQYF. V is TRBV19 and J is TRBJ2-7; D may be TRBD1 (6 bases). V dropped 4 bases and J dropped 3 bases, with 13 bases sitting between them. Germline values: CDR1 LNHDA, CDR2 SQIVND (reference sequence). The CDR3 totals 14 residues. The variable domain in full, with the rest retrieved from reference TRBV19 and TRBJ2-7, is DGGITQSPKYLFRKEGQNVTLSCEQNLNHDAMYWYRQDPGQGLRLIYYSQIVNDFQKGDIAEGYSVSREKKESFPLTVTSAQKNPTAFYLCASSTSGTFYEQYFGPGTRLTVT.

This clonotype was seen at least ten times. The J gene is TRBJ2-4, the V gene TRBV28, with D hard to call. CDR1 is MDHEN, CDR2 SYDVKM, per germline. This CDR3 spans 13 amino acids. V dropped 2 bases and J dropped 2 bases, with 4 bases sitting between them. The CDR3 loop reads CASSLLTKNIQYF. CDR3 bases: TGTGCCAGCAGTTTACTTACCAAAAACATTCAGTACTTC.

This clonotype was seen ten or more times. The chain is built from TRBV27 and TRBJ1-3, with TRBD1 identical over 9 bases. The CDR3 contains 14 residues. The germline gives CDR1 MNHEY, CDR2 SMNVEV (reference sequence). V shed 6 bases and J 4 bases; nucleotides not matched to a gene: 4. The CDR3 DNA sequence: TGTGCCAGCAGAAACAGGGGGCTCGGAAACACCATATATTTT. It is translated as CASRNRGLGNTIYF.

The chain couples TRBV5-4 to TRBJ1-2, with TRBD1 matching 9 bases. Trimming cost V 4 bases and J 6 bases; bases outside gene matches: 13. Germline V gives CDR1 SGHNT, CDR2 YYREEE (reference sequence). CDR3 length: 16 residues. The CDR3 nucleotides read TGTGCCAGCAGCGCGCAACAGGGGGCAAGGGAACATGGCTACACCTTC. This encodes CASSAQQGAREHGYTF.

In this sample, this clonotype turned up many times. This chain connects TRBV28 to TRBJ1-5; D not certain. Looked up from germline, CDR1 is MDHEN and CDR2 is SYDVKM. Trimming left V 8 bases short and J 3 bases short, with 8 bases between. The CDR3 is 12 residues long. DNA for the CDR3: TGTGCCAGCCACATCCCCAATCAGCCCCAGCATTTT. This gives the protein CASHIPNQPQHF.

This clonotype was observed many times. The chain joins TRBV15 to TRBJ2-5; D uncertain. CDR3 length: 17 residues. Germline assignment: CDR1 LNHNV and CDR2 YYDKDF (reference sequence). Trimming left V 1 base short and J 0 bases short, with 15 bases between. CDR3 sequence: CATSRGTGRVDQETQYF. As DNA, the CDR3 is TGTGCCACCAGCAGAGGTACCGGAAGGGTTGACCAAGAGACCCAGTACTTC.

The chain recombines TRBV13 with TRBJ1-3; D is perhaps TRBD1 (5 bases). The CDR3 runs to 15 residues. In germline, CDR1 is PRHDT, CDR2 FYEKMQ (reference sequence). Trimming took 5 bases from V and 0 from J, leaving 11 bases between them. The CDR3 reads CASSVAGNSGNTIYF. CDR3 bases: TGTGCCAGCAGCGTAGCAGGGAACTCTGGAAACACCATATATTTT.

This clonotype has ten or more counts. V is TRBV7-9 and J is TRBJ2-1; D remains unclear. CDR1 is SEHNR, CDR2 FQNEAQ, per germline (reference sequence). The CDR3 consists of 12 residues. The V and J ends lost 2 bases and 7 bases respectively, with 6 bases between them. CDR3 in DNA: TGTGCCAGCAGCTTACCGGTAAATGAGCAGTTCTTC. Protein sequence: CASSLPVNEQFF.

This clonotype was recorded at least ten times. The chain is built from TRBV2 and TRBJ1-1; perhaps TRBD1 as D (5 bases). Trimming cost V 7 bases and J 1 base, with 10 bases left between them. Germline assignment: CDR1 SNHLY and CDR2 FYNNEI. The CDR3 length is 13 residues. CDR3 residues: CASIRTRNTEAFF. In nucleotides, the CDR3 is TGTGCCAGCATAAGGACAAGGAACACTGAAGCTTTCTTT. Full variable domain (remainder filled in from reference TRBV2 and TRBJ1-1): EPEVTQTPSHQVTQMGQEVILRCVPISNHLYFYWYRQILGQKVEFLVSFYNNEISEKSEIFDDQFSVERPDGSNFTLKIRSTKLEDSAMYFCASIRTRNTEAFFGQGTRLTVV.